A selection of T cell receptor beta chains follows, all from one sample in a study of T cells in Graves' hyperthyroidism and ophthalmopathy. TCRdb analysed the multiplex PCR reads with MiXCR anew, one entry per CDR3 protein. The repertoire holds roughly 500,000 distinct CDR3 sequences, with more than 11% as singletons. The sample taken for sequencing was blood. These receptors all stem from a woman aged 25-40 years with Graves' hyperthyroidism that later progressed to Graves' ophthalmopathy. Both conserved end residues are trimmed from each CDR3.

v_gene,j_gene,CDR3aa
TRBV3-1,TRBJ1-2,ASSQDGKAGGYT
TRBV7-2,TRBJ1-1,ASSSWGRSGEAF
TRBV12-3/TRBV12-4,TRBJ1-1,ASSGLRDATEAF
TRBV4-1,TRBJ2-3,ASSRPQTGTLSTDTQY
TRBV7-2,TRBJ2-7,ASSPRTGTYEQY
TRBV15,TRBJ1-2,ATSGRQGPGNYGYT
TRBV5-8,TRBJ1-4,ASSLSGTANFISNEKLF
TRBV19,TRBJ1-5,ASSIIAGGTNQPQH
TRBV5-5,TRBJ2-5,ASSLVLNGGLTQETQY
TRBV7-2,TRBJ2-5,ASSPSRETQY
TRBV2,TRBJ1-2,ASSVQGISYGYT
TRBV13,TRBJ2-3,ASSDSGGAADTQY
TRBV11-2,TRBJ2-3,ASSPSQYPSTDTQY
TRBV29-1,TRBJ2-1,SVDEAYNEQF
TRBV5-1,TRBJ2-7,ASSLAPSDLYEQY
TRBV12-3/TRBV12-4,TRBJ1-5,ASSLVGGSQNQPQH
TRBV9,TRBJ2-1,ASSRSAGDEQF
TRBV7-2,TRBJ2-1,ASSPGYEQF
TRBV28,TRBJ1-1,ASSPATANTEAF
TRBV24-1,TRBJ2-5,ATSDHTGTQETQY
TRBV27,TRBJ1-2,ASSYRANYGYT
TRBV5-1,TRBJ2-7,ASKLELAYEQY
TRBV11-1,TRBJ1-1,ASSPLVGEAF
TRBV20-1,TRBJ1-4,SARDWGQTNEKLF
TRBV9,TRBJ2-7,ASSVDGRAHEQY
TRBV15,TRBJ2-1,ATSRDKPGRGQYNEQF
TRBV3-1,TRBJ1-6,ASSPPGTAYSPLH